The present TCR beta chain was sequenced within a study of blood T cell repertoires in COVID-19. Study information: Sites in the United States, Italy and Spain provided acute and convalescent COVID-19 samples. The analysed material was cDNA or gDNA that came from T cells, B-cell-depleted T cells, or PBMCs.

The CDR3 loop spans 15 amino acids. Germline CDR1 and CDR2: MNHGY and SVAAGI. Germline trimming cut 2 bases from V and 1 base from J; bases unmatched to any gene: 4. Study members were between roughly 18 and 89 years old and lived in some 26 US regions. Participants had their cohort set by participant-reported clinical history. Generated by immunoSEQ multiplex PCR, the TCRdb table keeps only in-frame clones and is missing some. In the table there are around 49,000 clones, around 80% of which are singletons. The genes are TRBV6-9 and TRBJ2-5; 7 nucleotides match TRBD2. The specimen was PBMCs or T cells enriched from blood (not recorded which). The TCR sequence derives from a woman aged 50 to 65 with acute COVID-19. CDR3 sequence: CASSYQERGQETQYF. The CDR3 DNA reads as TGTGCCAGCAGTTATCAGGAGCGGGGCCAAGAGACCCAGTACTTC.